Presented here are 15 T cell receptor beta chains from one specimen sequenced in a study of cytomegalovirus exposure and HLA in healthy donors. The PCR employed 60 Vbeta primers together with 13 Jbeta primers. Sequencing was performed with immunoSEQ multiplex PCR; in TCRdb, only in-frame clones are kept and a portion is missing. The repertoire holds roughly 220,000 clones, with approximately 80% as singletons. What was sequenced was PBMCs. The receptors originated from a man in his thirties or forties in good health and CMV-seronegative.

The CDR3 nucleotides are TGTGCCAGCAGTGTCTCGGGCTTCAACACTGAAGCTTTCTTT. It specifies CASSVSGFNTEAFF. This rearrangement joins TRBV6-4 to TRBJ1-1; D unclear. Germline-derived CDR1 and CDR2 are MRHNA and SNTAGT. There are 14 residues in the CDR3. Trimming pared 4 bases from V and 2 bases from J, leaving 11 bases between.

This rearrangement joins TRBV7-9 to TRBJ2-5; TRBD2 matches 8 bases. The V segment lost 4 bases and the J segment 2 bases; nucleotides outside the gene matches: 6. The CDR3 loop spans 15 amino acids. Germline V gene sequence: CDR1 SEHNR, CDR2 FQNEAQ (reference sequence). DNA of the CDR3: TGTGCCAGCAGCTCTTCCGGGACTAGTCAAGAGACCCAGTACTTC. Its translation is CASSSSGTSQETQYF.

The chain carries TRBV6-5 and TRBJ2-7; 7 nucleotides match TRBD1. In germline, CDR1 is MNHEY, CDR2 SVGAGI. With V trimmed by 5 bases and J by 6 bases, 10 bases remained unmatched. The CDR3 totals 14 residues. The CDR3 DNA sequence: TGTGCCAGCAGTCCCCTCCAGGGGGTTGGCGAGCAGTACTTC. It codes for CASSPLQGVGEQYF.

The rearrangement links TRBV27 to TRBJ2-1; 8 nucleotides line up with TRBD2. Germline V CDR1 and CDR2: MNHEY, SMNVEV (reference sequence). After removal of 8 bases from V and 2 bases from J, the junction contained 8 bases not matched to a gene. This CDR3 spans 15 amino acids. The CDR3 sequence: CASHVRGGPYNEQFF. CDR3 nucleotides: TGTGCCAGCCATGTCCGGGGGGGCCCCTACAATGAGCAGTTCTTC.

The chain couples TRBV10-3 to TRBJ2-1; D not resolved. The CDR3 is 16 amino acids. The germline V gene has CDR1 ENHRY and CDR2 SYGVKD. V was pared by 0 bases and J by 4 bases, with 13 bases between. The CDR3 DNA sequence: TGTGCCATCAGTGAGTCGCCGAGTATCTCTTACAATGAGCAGTTCTTC. Translated, it gives CAISESPSISYNEQFF.

The CDR3 DNA reads TGCGCCAGCAGCTTGTCAAGTCGAGGAAGCTATGGCTACACCTTC. Translation gives CASSLSSRGSYGYTF. This chain links TRBV5-1 with TRBJ1-2; D gene unclear. Per the germline V gene, CDR1 is SGHRS and CDR2 is YFSETQ. This CDR3 comprises 15 residues. V dropped 1 base and J dropped 4 bases, with 14 bases sitting between them.

The chain is built from TRBV6-5 and TRBJ1-6; 10 bases agree with TRBD1. Germline CDR1 and CDR2: MNHEY and SVGAGI. V trimming: 0 bases; J trimming: 10 bases; junction bases outside the gene matches: 3. The CDR3 runs 15 residues. The CDR3 coding sequence is TGTGCCAGCAGTTACTCCGGGACAGGGGACTCACCCCTCCACTTT. It yields the protein CASSYSGTGDSPLHF.

The genes are TRBV7-6 and TRBJ1-2, with D perhaps matching TRBD1 (6 bases). CDR3 length: 13 amino acids. The V gene lost 5 bases and the J gene lost 6 bases, with 13 bases spanning the gap. CDR1 is SGHVS, CDR2 FNYEAQ, per germline. The CDR3 DNA reads TGTGCCAGCAGCCTCTCAGGGGTAGATGGCTACACCTTC. Amino acid sequence: CASSLSGVDGYTF.

The chain links TRBV5-1 to TRBJ2-3; TRBD2 is a possible D gene (7 bases). Germline-derived CDR1 and CDR2 are SGHRS and YFSETQ. CDR3 length: 16 amino acids. Between the trimmed V and J ends, which lost 4 bases and 4 bases, there was a span of 19 bases. This chain's CDR3 is CASSGGRGRTPDTQYF. CDR3 coding DNA: TGCGCCAGCAGCGGGGGGCGGGGGCGCACCCCAGATACGCAGTATTTT.

The CDR3 here is CASSLWGRAGGGTDTQYF. Written as DNA, the CDR3 is TGCGCCAGCAGCTTGTGGGGTCGAGCGGGGGGAGGCACAGATACGCAGTATTTT. V usage is TRBV5-1 and J usage is TRBJ2-3; 9 bases are a match to TRBD2. The CDR3 sequence is 18 residues long. Trimming at V came to 1 base and at J to 1 base, leaving 10 bases not matched to a gene. CDR1 SGHRS and CDR2 YFSETQ come from the germline V gene.

The chain couples TRBV6-1 to TRBJ1-5, with 7 bases that match TRBD1. The length of the CDR3 is 15 residues. Germline assignment: CDR1 MNHNS and CDR2 SASEGT. Trimming cost V 8 bases and J 10 bases; bases outside gene matches: 17. Here the CDR3 reads CASSTPPGQFFPQHF. The CDR3 bases are TGTGCCAGCTCTACACCTCCGGGACAGTTTTTTCCCCAGCATTTT.

The chain has TRBV27 and TRBJ1-1, with TRBD1 as a possible D gene (6 bases). The germline V gene has CDR1 MNHEY and CDR2 SMNVEV (reference sequence). CDR3 length equals 15 residues. V was clipped by 5 bases and J by 2 bases, with 15 bases between them. The CDR3 here is CASSPGGQTNTEAFF. The CDR3 DNA sequence: TGTGCCAGCAGTCCGGGAGGACAGACAAACACTGAAGCTTTCTTT.

The genes are TRBV5-4 and TRBJ1-5; unclear D gene. CDR1 SGHNT and CDR2 YYREEE come from the germline V gene (reference sequence). This CDR3 spans 13 amino acids. Trimming took off 3 bases at V and 6 bases at J, with 10 bases between the two ends. The chain's CDR3 is CASSSGEGQPQHF. CDR3 DNA: TGTGCCAGCAGCTCCGGTGAGGGTCAGCCCCAGCATTTT.

V is TRBV7-3 and J is TRBJ1-1; a possible D gene is TRBD1 (5 bases). Trimming cost V 2 bases and J 8 bases, with 12 bases left between them. Germline V gene lookup returns CDR1 SGHTA and CDR2 FQGTGA. The CDR3 length is 13 residues. In DNA, the CDR3 is TGTGCCAGCAGCTTATCTTGGGGGGGGGAAGCTTTCTTT. This translates into CASSLSWGGEAFF.

This chain links TRBV7-9 with TRBJ1-5; TRBD1 aligns across 7 bases. The germline V gene has CDR1 SEHNR and CDR2 FQNEAQ (reference sequence). Trimming removed 5 bases from V and 2 bases from J; junction bases left unmatched: 3. The length of the CDR3 is 14 residues. The CDR3 sequence is CASSDTGGNQPQHF. CDR3 bases: TGTGCCAGCAGCGATACAGGGGGCAATCAGCCCCAGCATTTT.